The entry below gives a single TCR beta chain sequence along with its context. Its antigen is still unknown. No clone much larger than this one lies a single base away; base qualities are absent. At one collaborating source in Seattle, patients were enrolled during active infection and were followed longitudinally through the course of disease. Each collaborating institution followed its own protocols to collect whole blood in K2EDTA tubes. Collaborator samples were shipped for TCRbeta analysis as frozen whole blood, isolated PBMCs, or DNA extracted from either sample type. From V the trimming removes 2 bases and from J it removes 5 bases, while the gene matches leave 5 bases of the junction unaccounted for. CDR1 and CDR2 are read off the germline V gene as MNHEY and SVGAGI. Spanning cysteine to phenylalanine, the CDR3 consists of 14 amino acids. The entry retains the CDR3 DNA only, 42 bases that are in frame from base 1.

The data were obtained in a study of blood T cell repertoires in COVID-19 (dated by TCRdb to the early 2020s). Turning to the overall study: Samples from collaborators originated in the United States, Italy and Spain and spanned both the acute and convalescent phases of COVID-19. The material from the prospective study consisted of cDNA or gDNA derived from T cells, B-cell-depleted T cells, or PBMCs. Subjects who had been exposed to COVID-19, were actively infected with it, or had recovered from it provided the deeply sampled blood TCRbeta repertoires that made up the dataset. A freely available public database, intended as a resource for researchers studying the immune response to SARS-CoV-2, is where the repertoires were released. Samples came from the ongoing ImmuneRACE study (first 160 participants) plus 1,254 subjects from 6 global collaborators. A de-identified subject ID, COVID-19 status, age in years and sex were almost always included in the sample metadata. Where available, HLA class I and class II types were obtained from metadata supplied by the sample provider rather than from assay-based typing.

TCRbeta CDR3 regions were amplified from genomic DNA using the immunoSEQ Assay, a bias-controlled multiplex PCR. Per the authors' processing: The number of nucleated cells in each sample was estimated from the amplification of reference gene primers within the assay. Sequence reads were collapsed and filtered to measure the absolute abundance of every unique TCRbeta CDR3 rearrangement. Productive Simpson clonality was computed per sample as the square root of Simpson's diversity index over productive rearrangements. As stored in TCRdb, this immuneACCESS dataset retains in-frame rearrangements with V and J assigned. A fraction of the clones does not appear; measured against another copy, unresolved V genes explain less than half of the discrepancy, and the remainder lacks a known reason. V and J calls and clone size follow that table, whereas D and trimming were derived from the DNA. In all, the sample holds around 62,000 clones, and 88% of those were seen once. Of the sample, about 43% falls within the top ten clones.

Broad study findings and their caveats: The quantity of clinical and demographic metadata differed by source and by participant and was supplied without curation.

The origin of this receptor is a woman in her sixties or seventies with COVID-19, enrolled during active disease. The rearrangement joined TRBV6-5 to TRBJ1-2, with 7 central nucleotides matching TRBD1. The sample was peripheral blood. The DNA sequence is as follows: TGTGCCAGCAGTTACCGGGAGGGGGCTTATGGCTACACCTTC. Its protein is CASSYREGAYGYTF.